One and the same sample provided the 9 T cell receptor beta chains below, sequenced in a study of blood T cell repertoires in COVID-19. Sequencing used immunoSEQ multiplex PCR; TCRdb keeps in-frame clones, though not all of them. The sample includes roughly 41,000 clones, nearly 90% seen only once; the top ten take less than 30%. Sequences were obtained from peripheral blood. These receptors all come from a man between 60 and 70 years old with active or convalescent COVID-19.

The chain recombines TRBV19 with TRBJ2-7; D possibly corresponds to TRBD2 (6 bases). Per the germline V gene, CDR1 is LNHDA and CDR2 is SQIVND (reference sequence). The V end was cut by 5 bases, the J end by 2 bases, with 10 bases between. The CDR3 extends over 13 amino acids. CDR3 coding DNA: TGTGCCAGTAGTGGCGGGATGCCCTACGAGCAGTACTTC. Protein sequence: CASSGGMPYEQYF.

The chain has TRBV19 and TRBJ2-2; unclear D gene. CDR1 is LNHDA and CDR2 is SQIVND in the germline V gene (reference sequence). The ends were cut back, 8 bases at V and 6 bases at J, with 7 bases in the middle. CDR3 length: 11 residues. The CDR3 loop is CASLQAGELFF. The CDR3 nucleotides read TGTGCCAGTCTTCAGGCCGGGGAGCTGTTTTTT.

The CDR3 DNA sequence: TGTGCCACCAGTGATTCCCAGCCGGGACTCACTTATGAGCAGTTCTTC. Encoded protein: CATSDSQPGLTYEQFF. V usage is TRBV24-1 and J usage is TRBJ2-1, with TRBD2 as a possible D gene (6 bases). The CDR3 is 16 residues long. V gave up 2 bases and J gave up 8 bases, with 18 bases separating them. Germline-derived CDR1 and CDR2 are KGHDR and SFDVKD.

The genes are TRBV6-4 and TRBJ1-5; D unclear. The CDR3 extends over 13 amino acids. In germline, CDR1 is MRHNA, CDR2 SNTAGT. V lost 10 bases and J lost 5, with 15 bases in between. CDR3 sequence reads: CANTPTVDQPQHF. CDR3 bases: TGTGCCAACACACCAACAGTGGATCAGCCCCAGCATTTT.

The genes are TRBV10-2 and TRBJ2-7, with a possible D match to TRBD1 (6 bases). This CDR3 has 10 residues. V was trimmed by 9 bases and J by 5 bases, leaving 8 bases between them. Germline V CDR1 and CDR2: WSHSY, SAAADI. CDR3 protein: CASQGHEQYF. The CDR3, as DNA: TGCGCCAGTCAGGGGCACGAGCAGTACTTC.

The V and J genes are TRBV11-2 and TRBJ2-7, with TRBD1 matching 9 bases. CDR3 size: 15 residues. CDR1 and CDR2 from the germline V gene are SGHAT and FQNNGV. The trim removed 5 bases at V and 1 base at J, leaving 6 bases unmatched. The CDR3 is CASSPDRGGSYEQYF. The CDR3 bases are TGTGCCAGCAGCCCCGACAGGGGGGGGTCCTACGAGCAGTACTTC.

The chain joins TRBV10-3 to TRBJ2-2; perhaps TRBD1 as D (5 bases). Germline V lookup: CDR1 ENHRY, CDR2 SYGVKD. The ends were cut back, 2 bases at V and 3 bases at J, with 10 bases in the middle. The CDR3 contains 15 residues. Written as DNA, the CDR3 is TGTGCCATCAGTGAGCAGCAGGGATACACCGGGGAGCTGTTTTTT. Protein sequence: CAISEQQGYTGELFF.

The genes are TRBV5-8 and TRBJ2-4, with 9 bases identical to TRBD1. The CDR3 is made up of 18 amino acids. Germline V gives CDR1 SGHTS, CDR2 YDEGEE. V shed 5 bases, J shed 1 base, and the junction held 13 bases outside the gene matches. CDR3 nucleotide sequence: TGTGCCAGCAGGTCCGGGACAGGGAGGGCCTTGGCCAAAAACATTCAGTACTTC. This codes for CASRSGTGRALAKNIQYF. Full variable domain (rest looked up from reference TRBV5-8 and TRBJ2-4): EAGVTQSPTHLIKTRGQQATLRCSPISGHTSVYWYQQALGLGLQFLLWYDEGEERNRGNFPPRFSGRQFPNYSSELNVNALELEDSALYLCASRSGTGRALAKNIQYFGAGTRLSVL.

The gene calls are TRBV30 and TRBJ2-4, with 9 bases that match TRBD1. This CDR3 region has 15 residues. Germline assignment: CDR1 GTSNPN and CDR2 SVGIG (reference sequence). The V segment lost 1 base and the J segment 7 bases; nucleotides outside the gene matches: 8. Written as DNA, the CDR3 is TGTGCCTGGAGTGAGTGGACAGGGGTTTCGAACATTCAGTACTTC. Amino acids: CAWSEWTGVSNIQYF.